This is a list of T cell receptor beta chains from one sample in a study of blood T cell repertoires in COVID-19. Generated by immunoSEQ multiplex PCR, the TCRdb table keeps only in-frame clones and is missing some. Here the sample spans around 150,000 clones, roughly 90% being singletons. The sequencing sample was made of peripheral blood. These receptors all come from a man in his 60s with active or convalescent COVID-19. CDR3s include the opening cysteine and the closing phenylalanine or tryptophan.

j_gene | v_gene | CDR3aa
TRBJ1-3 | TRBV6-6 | CASSPQQGGGGRNTIYF
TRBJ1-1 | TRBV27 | CASSLFGFRLAPTEAFF
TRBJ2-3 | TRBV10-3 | CAIGQGSTDTQYF
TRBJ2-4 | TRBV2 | CASSAYQDSLNIQYF
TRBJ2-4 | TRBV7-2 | CASSLQGATKNIQYF
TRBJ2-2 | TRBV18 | CASSPNSIGLKNTGELFF
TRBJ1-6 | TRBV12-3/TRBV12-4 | CASSPRGSPLHF
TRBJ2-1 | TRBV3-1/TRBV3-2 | CASRRTGANNEQFF
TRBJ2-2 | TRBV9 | CASSVGGYGGELFF
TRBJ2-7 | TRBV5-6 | CASSLKEWEQYF
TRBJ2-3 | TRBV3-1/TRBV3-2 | CASSQALTSEQYF
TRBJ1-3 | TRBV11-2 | CASSIQTGNTIYF
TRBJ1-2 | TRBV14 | CASSQDLLYGYTF
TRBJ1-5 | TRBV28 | CASRPIGFSNQPQHF
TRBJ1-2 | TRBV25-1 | CASMGSSFYGYTF
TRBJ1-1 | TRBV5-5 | CASSRRVEVITEAFF
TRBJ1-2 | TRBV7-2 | CASSLILGRVNYGYTF
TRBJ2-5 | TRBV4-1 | CASSQESLQETQYF
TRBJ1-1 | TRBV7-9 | CASSLDGGSTEAFF
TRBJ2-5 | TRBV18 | CASSPGQKETQYF
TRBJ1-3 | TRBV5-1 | CASSTGQSSGNTIYF
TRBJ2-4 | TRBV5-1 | CASSWGGLIAKNIQYF
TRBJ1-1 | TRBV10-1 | CASSESGGGTEAFF
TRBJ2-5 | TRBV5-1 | CASSPRTGGREETQYF
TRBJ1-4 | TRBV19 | CASNSAGVSAIREKLFF
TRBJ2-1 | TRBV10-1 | CASSDQLAGSYNEQFF
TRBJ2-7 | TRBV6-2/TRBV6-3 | CASSYSGQGYEQYF
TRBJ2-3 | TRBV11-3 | CASSLQDTDTQYF
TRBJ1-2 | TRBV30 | CAWKGGDYGYTF
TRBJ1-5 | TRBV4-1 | CASSQDQTEFRSQPQHF
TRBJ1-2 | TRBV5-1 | CASSLDAGYGYTF
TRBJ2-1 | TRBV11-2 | CASSLDLYGNEQFF
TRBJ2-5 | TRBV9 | CASSVTEQRETQYF
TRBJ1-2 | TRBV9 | CASMGRGLNYGYTF
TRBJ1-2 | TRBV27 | CASSPINRTPGTGGAGHGYTF
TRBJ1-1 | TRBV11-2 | CASSLGQNTEAFF
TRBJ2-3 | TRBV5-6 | CASSPPGDRGLDTQYF
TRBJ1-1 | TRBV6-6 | CASSLQVTEAFF
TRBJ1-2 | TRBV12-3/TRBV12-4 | CASRGTGRYGYTF
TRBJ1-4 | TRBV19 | CASSIVGGVSQEKLFF
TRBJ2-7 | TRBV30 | CAWSSYYEQYF
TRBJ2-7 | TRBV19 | CASSSGSSYEQYF
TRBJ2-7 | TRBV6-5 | CASSYSADSYEQYF
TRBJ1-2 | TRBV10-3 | CATRGTGANYGYTF
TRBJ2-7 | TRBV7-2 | CASSFSSGSHEQYF
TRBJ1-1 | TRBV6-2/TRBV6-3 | CASSYPPLEAFF
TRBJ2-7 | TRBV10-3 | CAIGGKAPYEQYF
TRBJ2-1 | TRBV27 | CASSLRGGWTSPVSYNEQFF